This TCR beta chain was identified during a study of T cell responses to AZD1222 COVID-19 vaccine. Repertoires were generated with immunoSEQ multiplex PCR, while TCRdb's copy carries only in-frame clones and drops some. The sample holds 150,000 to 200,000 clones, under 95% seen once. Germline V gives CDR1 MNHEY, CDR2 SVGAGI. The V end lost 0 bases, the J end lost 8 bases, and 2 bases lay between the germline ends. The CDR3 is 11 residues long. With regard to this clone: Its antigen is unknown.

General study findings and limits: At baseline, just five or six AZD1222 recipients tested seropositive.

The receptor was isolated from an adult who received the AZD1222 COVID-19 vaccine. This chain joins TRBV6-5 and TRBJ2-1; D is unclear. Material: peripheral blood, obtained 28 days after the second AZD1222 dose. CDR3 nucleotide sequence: TGTGCCAGCAGTTACTCCGATGAGCAGTTCTTC. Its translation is CASSYSDEQFF.